The source of this T cell receptor (beta chain) is a study of T cells after yellow fever vaccination. TCR cDNA, made by 5'RACE template switching, carried an added universal primer site and UMIs. TCRdb re-derived calls from the 5' RACE reads in MiXCR, one entry per CDR3 protein. The repertoire consists of almost 600,000 distinct CDR3 sequences, with approximately 13% occurring once and the leading ten covering around 15%. With V trimmed by 5 bases and J by 5 bases, 16 bases remained unmatched. CDR1 SGHAT and CDR2 FQNNGV come from the germline V gene. This CDR3 comprises 18 residues. This clonotype was detected a few times. Antigen unknown. Points from the study as a whole: Detected again after the booster were most primary-vaccination clones, at 96% CD4 and 70% to 90% CD8.

This specimen was PBMCs, taken on the day of the yellow fever booster vaccination. The receptor comes from a man aged 25-40 years who received the YFV17D yellow fever vaccine. The gene calls are TRBV11-2 and TRBJ2-7; 12 nucleotides agree with TRBD2. The CDR3 sequence: CASSPGLAGLKVVDEQYF. Written as DNA, the CDR3 is TGTGCCAGCAGCCCGGGACTAGCGGGCCTAAAAGTAGTGGACGAGCAGTACTTC.